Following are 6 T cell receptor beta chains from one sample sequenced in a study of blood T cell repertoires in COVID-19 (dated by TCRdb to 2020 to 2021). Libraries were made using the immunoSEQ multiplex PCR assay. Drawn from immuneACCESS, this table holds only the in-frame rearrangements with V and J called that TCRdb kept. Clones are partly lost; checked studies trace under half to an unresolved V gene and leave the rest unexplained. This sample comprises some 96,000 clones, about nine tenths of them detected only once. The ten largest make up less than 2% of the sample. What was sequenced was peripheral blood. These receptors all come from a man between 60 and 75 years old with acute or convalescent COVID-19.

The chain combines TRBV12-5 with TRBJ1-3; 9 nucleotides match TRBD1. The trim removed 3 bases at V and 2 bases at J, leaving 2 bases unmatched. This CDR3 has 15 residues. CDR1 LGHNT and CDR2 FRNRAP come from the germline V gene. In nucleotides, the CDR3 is TGTGCTAGTGGTTTCCGACAGGGGGCTGGAAACACCATATATTTT. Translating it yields CASGFRQGAGNTIYF. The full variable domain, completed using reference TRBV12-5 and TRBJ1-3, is DARVTQTPRHKVTEMGQEVTMRCQPILGHNTVFWYRQTMMQGLELLAYFRNRAPLDDSGMPKDRFSAEMPDATLATLKIQPSEPRDSAVYFCASGFRQGAGNTIYFGEGSWLTVV.

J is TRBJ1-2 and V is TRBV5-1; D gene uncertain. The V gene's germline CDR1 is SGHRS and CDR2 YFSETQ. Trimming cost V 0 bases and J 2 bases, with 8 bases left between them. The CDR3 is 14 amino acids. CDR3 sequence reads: CASSLDSLNYGYTF. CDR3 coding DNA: TGCGCCAGCAGCTTGGATAGTCTAAACTATGGCTACACCTTC.

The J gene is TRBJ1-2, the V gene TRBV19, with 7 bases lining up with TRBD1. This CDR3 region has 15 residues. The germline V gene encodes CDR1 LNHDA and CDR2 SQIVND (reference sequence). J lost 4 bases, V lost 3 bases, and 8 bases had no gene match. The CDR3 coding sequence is TGTGCCAGTAGTATCCGTGGCGACAGGGTCTATGGCTACACCTTC. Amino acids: CASSIRGDRVYGYTF. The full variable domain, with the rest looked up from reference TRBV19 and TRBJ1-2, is DGGITQSPKYLFRKEGQNVTLSCEQNLNHDAMYWYRQDPGQGLRLIYYSQIVNDFQKGDIAEGYSVSREKKESFPLTVTSAQKNPTAFYLCASSIRGDRVYGYTFGSGTRLTVV.

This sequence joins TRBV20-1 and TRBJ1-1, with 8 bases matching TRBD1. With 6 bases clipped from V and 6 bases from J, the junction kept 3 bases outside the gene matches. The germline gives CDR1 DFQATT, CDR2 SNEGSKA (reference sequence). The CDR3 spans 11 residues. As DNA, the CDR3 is TGCAGTGCCCAGGGGGCCCCTGAAGCTTTCTTT. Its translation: CSAQGAPEAFF.

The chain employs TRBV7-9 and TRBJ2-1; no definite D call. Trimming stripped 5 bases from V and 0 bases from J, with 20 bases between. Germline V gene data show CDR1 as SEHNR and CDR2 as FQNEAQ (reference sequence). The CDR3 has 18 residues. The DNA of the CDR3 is TGTGCCAGCAGCCCTTCCCGCCGACTGCCGAGCTCCTACAATGAGCAGTTCTTC. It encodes CASSPSRRLPSSYNEQFF.

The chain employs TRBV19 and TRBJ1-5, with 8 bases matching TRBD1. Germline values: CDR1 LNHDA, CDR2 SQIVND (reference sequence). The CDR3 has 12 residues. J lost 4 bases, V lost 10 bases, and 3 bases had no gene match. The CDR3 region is CATRQGNQPQHF. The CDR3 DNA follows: TGTGCCACCCGACAGGGGAATCAGCCCCAGCATTTT.